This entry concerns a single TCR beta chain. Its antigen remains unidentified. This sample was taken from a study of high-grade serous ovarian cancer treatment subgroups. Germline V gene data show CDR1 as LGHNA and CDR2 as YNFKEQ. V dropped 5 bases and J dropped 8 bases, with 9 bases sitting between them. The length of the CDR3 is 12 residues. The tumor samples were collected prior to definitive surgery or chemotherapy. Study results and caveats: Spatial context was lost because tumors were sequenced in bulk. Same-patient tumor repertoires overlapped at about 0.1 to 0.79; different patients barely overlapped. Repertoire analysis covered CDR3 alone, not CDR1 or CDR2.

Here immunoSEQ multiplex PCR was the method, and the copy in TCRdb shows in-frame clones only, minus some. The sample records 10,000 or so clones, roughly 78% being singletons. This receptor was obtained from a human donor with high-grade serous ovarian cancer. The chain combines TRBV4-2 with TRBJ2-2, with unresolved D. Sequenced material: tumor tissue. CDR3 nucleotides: TGTGCCAGCAGCTTCTCGAGGGGGGAGCTGTTTTTT. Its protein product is CASSFSRGELFF.